This T cell receptor beta chain was captured in a study of T-cell reconstitution after alpha-beta-depleted transplantation in children. Construction of the TCRbeta library involved unique molecular identifiers. One entry per CDR3 protein results from TCRdb running MiXCR on the PCR reads. The sample gives about 500,000 distinct CDR3 sequences, about 31% of which show up once; roughly 2.5% is in the top ten. This CDR3 contains 21 residues. CDR1 and CDR2 from the germline V gene are MNHEY and SVGEGT. Trimming at V came to 0 bases and at J to 3 bases, leaving 22 bases not matched to a gene. Sequencing used PBMCs from the stem cell graft donor, obtained from the stem cell graft. This clonotype was obtained from a human donor who donated a stem cell graft to a child with aplastic anemia. The J gene is TRBJ1-1, the V gene TRBV6-2 or TRBV6-3, with 7 bases aligning to TRBD1. For the CDR3, the DNA is TGTGCCAGCAGTTACTCATCCGGGACAGTATTTGAAACGTCCGGAGACACTGAAGCTTTCTTT. It translates to CASSYSSGTVFETSGDTEAFF.